A selection of T cell receptor beta chains follows, all from one sample in a study of cytomegalovirus exposure and HLA in healthy donors. The method was immunoSEQ multiplex PCR; TCRdb's version includes in-frame clones alone and lacks a portion of them. The table includes under 200,000 clones, roughly 72% detected once. The sequenced material came from PBMCs. The receptors stem from a woman in her twenties or thirties in good health and CMV-seropositive. Both conserved end residues are part of each CDR3. Each record gives: D gene, V gene, clone size, J gene, CDR3 DNA, CDR3 protein. The D gene is left open where the match is weak. Not every row has a clone size; where given, it reads once, few, many or a size class.

>.|TRBV28|.|TRBJ1-6
TGTGCCAGCAGACTGCCTAATTCACCCCTCCACTTT
CASRLPNSPLHF
>.|TRBV6-5|.|TRBJ1-5
TGTGCCAGCAGTCCGACGCTGGGGGGGAATCAGCCCCAGCATTTT
CASSPTLGGNQPQHF
>.|TRBV9|.|TRBJ1-3
TGTGCCAGCAGCGTAGAGGGGGACTCTGGAAACACCATATATTTT
CASSVEGDSGNTIYF
>TRBD2|TRBV19|.|TRBJ2-3
TGTGCCAGCCGTGGGCTAGCGGAAACAGATACGCAGTATTTT
CASRGLAETDTQYF
>TRBD1|TRBV5-1|.|TRBJ1-1
TGCGCCGGATGGACAGGGGGCGGTGACACTGAAGCTTTCTTT
CAGWTGGGDTEAFF
>.|TRBV5-1|.|TRBJ1-2
TGCGCCAGCAGCGGCGGAAGGGGCCGGGTCTTGGGCTACACCTTC
CASSGGRGRVLGYTF
>.|TRBV11-3|.|TRBJ1-1
TGTGCCAGCAGCTTGACAGGGAACACTGAAGCTTTCTTT
CASSLTGNTEAFF
>.|TRBV10-3|.|TRBJ1-1
TGTGCCATCAGTGAGTCGGGGACATCGAACACTGAAGCTTTCTTT
CAISESGTSNTEAFF
>.|TRBV7-2|.|TRBJ1-2
TGTGCCAGCAGCTTAATGGGGGGGTATGGCTACACCTTC
CASSLMGGYGYTF
>.|TRBV7-2|.|TRBJ1-4
TGTGCCAGCAGCCAGACTAATGAAAAACTGTTTTTT
CASSQTNEKLFF
>.|TRBV5-6|.|TRBJ2-5
TGTGCCAGCAGCTTGGCGCCAGAAGAGACCCAGTACTTC
CASSLAPEETQYF
>TRBD2|TRBV5-1|.|TRBJ2-5
TGCGCCAGCAGCTTTGGACTAGCGGGCCTTATAGGGGAGACCCAGTACTTC
CASSFGLAGLIGETQYF
>TRBD1|TRBV11-2|.|TRBJ2-1
TGTGCCAGCAGCCTAGGGGTCGGACAGGGATACAATGAGCAGTTCTTC
CASSLGVGQGYNEQFF
>TRBD1|TRBV2|few|TRBJ1-1
TGTGCCAGCAAGGGACAGGCGAACACTGAAGCTTTCTTT
CASKGQANTEAFF
>TRBD2|TRBV29-1|once|TRBJ2-1
TGCAGCGTCAACAGGGGATCTAGCGGGAGGAGCAATGAGCAGTTCTTC
CSVNRGSSGRSNEQFF
>.|TRBV27|.|TRBJ2-3
TGTGCCAGCAGTCCCTTGGCCCCGACAGATACGCAGTATTTT
CASSPLAPTDTQYF
>.|TRBV5-1|.|TRBJ2-7
TGCGCCAGCAGCCCAGGGGGGCCATGGGACGAGCAGTACTTC
CASSPGGPWDEQYF
>TRBD1|TRBV9|once|TRBJ2-7
TGTGCCAGCAGCCTCCGGGACAGGGGATTCGACGAGCAGTACTTC
CASSLRDRGFDEQYF
>.|TRBV25-1|.|TRBJ1-4
TGTGCCAGCAGTGGGATAGGCGGTGGAAAACTGTTTTTT
CASSGIGGGKLFF
>TRBD1|TRBV5-1|.|TRBJ2-7
TGCGCCAGCAGCTTGGTAGGCCTAGGTCCCCCCAGGACAGGGATCTACGAGCAGTACTTC
CASSLVGLGPPRTGIYEQYF
>.|TRBV6-5|.|TRBJ2-1
TGTGCCAGCAGTCCTGGGCATGAGCAGTTCTTC
CASSPGHEQFF
>.|TRBV2|.|TRBJ1-1
TGTGCCAGCAGTGAAGCGACAGGACCGAACACTGAAGCTTTCTTT
CASSEATGPNTEAFF
>.|TRBV4-1|.|TRBJ1-6
TGCGCCAGCAGTGGCGGGGAGGGGACAAATTCACCCCTCCACTTT
CASSGGEGTNSPLHF
>.|TRBV28|.|TRBJ1-2
TGTGCCAGCGTCGAGGCCGGGTCGGGCTACACCTTC
CASVEAGSGYTF
>.|TRBV19|few|TRBJ2-1
TGTGCCAGTAAACCCCCAGACTTACATGAGCAGTTCTTC
CASKPPDLHEQFF
>.|TRBV5-4|.|TRBJ2-7
TGTGCCAGCAGCTCTATGACAGCAGCGAGGCAGTACTTC
CASSSMTAARQYF
>TRBD2|TRBV27|.|TRBJ2-3
TGTGCCAGCAGTTTAGCGGGAGGCCCCCCAGATACGCAGTATTTT
CASSLAGGPPDTQYF
>TRBD1|TRBV27|.|TRBJ2-3
TGTGCCAGCAGTTCCCACAGGGGTTATAGCACAGATACGCAGTATTTT
CASSSHRGYSTDTQYF
>.|TRBV6-6|.|TRBJ1-1
TGTGCCAGCAGTTACTCGGGGGGAGGCACTGAAGCTTTCTTT
CASSYSGGGTEAFF
>.|TRBV30|.|TRBJ2-7
TGTGCCTGGAAAGATGGTATCGGCTACGAGCAGTACTTC
CAWKDGIGYEQYF
>TRBD1|TRBV4-1|.|TRBJ2-2
TGCGCCAGCAGCCAAGAGATAGGGACAGGCTTAGACAGGGAGCTGTTTTTT
CASSQEIGTGLDRELFF
>TRBD2|TRBV2|.|TRBJ2-7
TGTGCCAGCAGTGGTCGACTAGCGGGAGTAATCGACGAGCAGTACTTC
CASSGRLAGVIDEQYF
>TRBD2|TRBV19|.|TRBJ2-1
TGTGCCAGTACCCCGGGACTAGCGGTCTACAATGAGCAGTTCTTC
CASTPGLAVYNEQFF
>TRBD2|TRBV5-4|.|TRBJ2-1
TGTGCCAGCAGCTTACTAGCGGGAGGGCTTGGGGTGGAGGAGCAGTTCTTC
CASSLLAGGLGVEEQFF
>.|TRBV6-1|few|TRBJ1-5
TGTGCCAGCATCGAGGGACTTAGCAATCAGCCCCAGCATTTT
CASIEGLSNQPQHF
>TRBD1|TRBV29-1|.|TRBJ1-1
TGCAGCGTTGGGCAGGGGGCGCAGACTGAAGCTTTCTTT
CSVGQGAQTEAFF
>TRBD2|TRBV7-6|once|TRBJ2-3
TGTGCCAGCAGAAGCGGGGGGACCACAGATACGCAGTATTTT
CASRSGGTTDTQYF
>.|TRBV6-1|.|TRBJ1-2
TGTGCCAGCAGTGAAGGGTTTTTCGGGAACTATGGCTACACCTTC
CASSEGFFGNYGYTF
>.|TRBV5-1|.|TRBJ2-2
TGCGCCAGCAGCTTGGAAGGGGGGAACACCGGGGAGCTGTTTTTT
CASSLEGGNTGELFF
>.|TRBV5-5|.|TRBJ2-3
TGTGCCAGCAGCTTTTACAACCGGCAGGGGGATACGCAGTATTTT
CASSFYNRQGDTQYF
>TRBD1|TRBV25-1|few|TRBJ2-7
TGTGCCAGCAGTGAATCGGGACAGTCCTACGAGCAGTACTTC
CASSESGQSYEQYF
>TRBD1|TRBV19|.|TRBJ1-2
TGTGCCAGTAGTATTTATGAGTACCAGGGACAGGGGTCGGGCTACACCTTC
CASSIYEYQGQGSGYTF
>TRBD1|TRBV5-1|.|TRBJ2-6
TGCGCCAGCCGTGGACAGGCCCACTCTGGGGCCAACGTCCTGACTTTC
CASRGQAHSGANVLTF
>TRBD1|TRBV6-5|.|TRBJ2-7
TGTGCCAGCAGTTACTCTCGAACAGGGGGATCCTACGAGCAGTACTTC
CASSYSRTGGSYEQYF
>.|TRBV18|.|TRBJ1-3
TGTGCCAGCTCACCTCCCAGGGACTGGATTGGAAACACCATATATTTT
CASSPPRDWIGNTIYF
>TRBD1|TRBV27|.|TRBJ1-1
TGTGCCAGCAGTTCTGCGGGACAGGGAGGGACTGAAGCTTTCTTT
CASSSAGQGGTEAFF
>.|TRBV7-9|once|TRBJ1-6
TGTGCCAGCAGCTTGAAGAGGAATTCACCCCTCCACTTT
CASSLKRNSPLHF
>.|TRBV9|.|TRBJ1-2
TGTGCCAGCAGCGTAGTCCCAGGGTGGAAGGGGCTTAACTATGGCTACACCTTC
CASSVVPGWKGLNYGYTF
>.|TRBV6-5|once|TRBJ1-3
TGTGCCAGCGGGCAGGAACCCTCTGGAAACACCATATATTTT
CASGQEPSGNTIYF
>.|TRBV5-1|once|TRBJ1-1
TGCGCCAGCAGCTTGGCAGTCGTGGGGGGGGCTGAAGCTTTCTTT
CASSLAVVGGAEAFF
>.|TRBV18|.|TRBJ1-1
TGTGCCAGCTCTGGGCAAAGCCATATGAACACTGAAGCTTTCTTT
CASSGQSHMNTEAFF
>.|TRBV2|few|TRBJ2-7
TGTGCCAGCGTGGGGGGCGGGAGCTACGAGCAGTACTTC
CASVGGGSYEQYF
>.|TRBV6-5|few|TRBJ2-5
TGTGCCAGCAGTTACTCAAGGGTGGAAGGAGGTGAGACCCAGTACTTC
CASSYSRVEGGETQYF